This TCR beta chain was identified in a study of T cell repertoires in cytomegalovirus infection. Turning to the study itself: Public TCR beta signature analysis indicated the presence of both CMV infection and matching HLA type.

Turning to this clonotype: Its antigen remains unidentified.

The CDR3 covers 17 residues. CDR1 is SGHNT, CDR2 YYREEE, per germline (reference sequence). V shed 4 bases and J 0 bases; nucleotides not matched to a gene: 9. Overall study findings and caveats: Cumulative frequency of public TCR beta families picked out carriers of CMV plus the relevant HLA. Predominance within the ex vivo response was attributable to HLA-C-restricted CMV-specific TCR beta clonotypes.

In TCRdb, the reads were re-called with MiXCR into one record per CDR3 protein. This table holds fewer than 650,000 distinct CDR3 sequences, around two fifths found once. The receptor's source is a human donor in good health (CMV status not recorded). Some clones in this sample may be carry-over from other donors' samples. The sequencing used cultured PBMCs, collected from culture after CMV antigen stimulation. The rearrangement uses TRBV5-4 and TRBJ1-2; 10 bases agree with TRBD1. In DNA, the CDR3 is TGTGCCAGCAGCACCCGGGACAGGGGCCGACCTAACTATGGCTACACCTTC. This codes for CASSTRDRGRPNYGYTF.